This T cell receptor beta chain derives from a study of T-cell reconstitution after alpha-beta-depleted transplantation in children listed by TCRdb under 2016. Study-wide context: T-cell immune reconstitution after TCRalphabeta/CD19-depleted allogeneic hematopoietic cell transplantation in children was quantitatively tracked in the study by means of TCR repertoire profiling. The research as a whole found: Over subsequent months, a decline in hyperexpanded clone frequencies was noted, and after one year, T-cell counts and TCRbeta diversity were mostly ascribed to newly produced T cells. The high TCRbeta diversity at day 60 in some patients was ascribed to recipient T cells and intrathymic progenitors that had survived conditioning. The apparently early recovery of alphabetaT-cell counts about two months after transplant reportedly depended on only several hundred rapidly expanded clones that came from non-depleted graft cells.

The treatment or condition label on this specimen signifies: allogeneic hematopoietic cell transplantation with graft depleted of TCRalphabeta T cells and CD19 B cells. TCRalphabeta/CD19-depleted allogeneic hematopoietic cell grafts were given to the transplant recipients, all of whom were children. Receptors were amplified or captured by PCR. Sequencer: Illumina HiSeq 2500. TCR library preparation used molecular barcoding, with unique molecular identifiers applied to normalize quantification of the TCRbeta repertoire. TCRdb took the public reads, trimmed them with fastp at Q25, ran MiXCR for clone calling and kept in-frame beta chains. Rows with one shared CDR3 protein collapse into an entry with the most common genes and DNA. Recorded for this sample are 45,000 to 60,000 distinct CDR3 sequences; under 60% of them occurred a single time. Roughly two fifths of the sample goes to the ten largest clones.

Of note for this clonotype: Which antigen it targets is not known. There are no base qualities to consult, and no much larger clone falls within one base.

CDR1 and CDR2 (LGHNA, YNFKEQ) derive from the germline V gene. From cysteine to phenylalanine, the CDR3 is 15 amino acids long. Solely the CDR3 DNA is kept, with 45 bases framed from the first base. Compared with germline, V lacks 4 bases and J lacks 1 base; bases without a gene match: 0. The sample in question was peripheral blood, obtained before TCRalphabeta/CD19-depleted stem cell transplant. This TCR came from a boy under three years old with SCID, due to receive a stem cell transplant. The rearranged segments are TRBV4-2 and TRBJ2-3; TRBD2 matches 12 bases in the middle. The CDR3 protein sequence reads: CASSRTSGGTDTQYF. In nucleotides, the sequence is TGTGCCAGCAGCCGGACTAGCGGGGGCACAGATACGCAGTATTTT.